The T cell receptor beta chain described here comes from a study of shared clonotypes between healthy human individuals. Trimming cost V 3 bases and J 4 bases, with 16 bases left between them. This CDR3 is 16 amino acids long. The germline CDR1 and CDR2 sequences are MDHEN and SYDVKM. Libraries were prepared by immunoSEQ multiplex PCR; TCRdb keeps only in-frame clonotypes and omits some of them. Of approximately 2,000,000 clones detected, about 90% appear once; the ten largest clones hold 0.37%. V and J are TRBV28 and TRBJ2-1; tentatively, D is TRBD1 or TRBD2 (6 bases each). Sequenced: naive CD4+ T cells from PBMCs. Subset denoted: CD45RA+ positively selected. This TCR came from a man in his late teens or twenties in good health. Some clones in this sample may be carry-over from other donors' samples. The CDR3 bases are TGTGCCAGCAGTTTCAACGGGGGCGGAGGTTACAATGAGCAGTTCTTC. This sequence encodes CASSFNGGGGYNEQFF.